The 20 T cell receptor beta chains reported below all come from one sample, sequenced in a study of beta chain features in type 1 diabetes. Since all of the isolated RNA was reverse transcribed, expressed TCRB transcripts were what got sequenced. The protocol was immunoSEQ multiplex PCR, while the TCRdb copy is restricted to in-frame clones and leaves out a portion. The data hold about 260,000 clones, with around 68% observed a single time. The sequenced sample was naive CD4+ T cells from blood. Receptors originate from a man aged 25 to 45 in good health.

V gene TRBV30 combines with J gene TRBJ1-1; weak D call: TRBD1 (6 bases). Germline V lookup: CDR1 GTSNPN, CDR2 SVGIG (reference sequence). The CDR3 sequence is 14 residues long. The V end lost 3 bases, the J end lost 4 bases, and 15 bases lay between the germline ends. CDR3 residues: CAWSKLQGTTEAFF. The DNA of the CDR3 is TGTGCCTGGAGCAAACTGCAGGGGACCACTGAAGCTTTCTTT.

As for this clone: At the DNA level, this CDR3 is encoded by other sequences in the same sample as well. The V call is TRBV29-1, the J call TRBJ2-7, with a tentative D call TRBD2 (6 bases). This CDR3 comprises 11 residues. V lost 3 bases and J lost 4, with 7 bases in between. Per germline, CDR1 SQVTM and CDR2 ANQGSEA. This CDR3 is CSVDAGYEQYF. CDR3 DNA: TGCAGCGTTGATGCGGGATACGAGCAGTACTTC.

CDR3 region: CASSLDHLSNEQFF. CDR3 in DNA: TGTGCCAGCAGCTTAGATCACCTAAGCAATGAGCAGTTCTTC. V is TRBV11-2 and J is TRBJ2-1; D gene unclear. Trimming removed 0 bases at V and 6 bases at J, with 9 bases between. The CDR3 sequence is 14 residues long. The V gene's germline CDR1 is SGHAT and CDR2 FQNNGV.

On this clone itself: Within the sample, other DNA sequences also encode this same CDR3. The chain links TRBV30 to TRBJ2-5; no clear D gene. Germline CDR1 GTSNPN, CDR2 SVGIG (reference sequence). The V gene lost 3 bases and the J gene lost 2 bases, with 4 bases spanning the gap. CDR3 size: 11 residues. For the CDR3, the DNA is TGTGCCTGGAGCAATCAAGAGACCCAGTACTTC. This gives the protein CAWSNQETQYF.

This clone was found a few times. The DNA for the CDR3 is TGTGCCAGCTCACCACGACAGGGGGAACTGGGCGAGCAGTACTTC. Encoded protein: CASSPRQGELGEQYF. The chain uses TRBV18 and TRBJ2-7, with 9 bases lining up with TRBD1. The V and J ends lost 1 base and 6 bases, in that order; junction bases with no gene match: 7. The V gene's germline CDR1 is KGHSH and CDR2 LQKENI. This CDR3 has 15 amino acids.

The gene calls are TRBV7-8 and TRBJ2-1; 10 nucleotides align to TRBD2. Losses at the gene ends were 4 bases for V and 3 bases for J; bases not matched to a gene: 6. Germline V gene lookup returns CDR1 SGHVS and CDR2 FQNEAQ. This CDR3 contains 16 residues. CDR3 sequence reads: CASSSASGSVYNEQFF. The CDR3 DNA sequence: TGTGCCAGCAGCTCCGCTAGCGGGAGTGTCTACAATGAGCAGTTCTTC.

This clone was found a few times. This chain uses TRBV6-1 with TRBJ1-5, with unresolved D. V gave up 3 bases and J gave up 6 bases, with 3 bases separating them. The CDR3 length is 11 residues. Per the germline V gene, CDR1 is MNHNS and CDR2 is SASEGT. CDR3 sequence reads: CASSESQPQHF. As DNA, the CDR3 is TGTGCCAGCAGTGAGAGTCAGCCCCAGCATTTT.

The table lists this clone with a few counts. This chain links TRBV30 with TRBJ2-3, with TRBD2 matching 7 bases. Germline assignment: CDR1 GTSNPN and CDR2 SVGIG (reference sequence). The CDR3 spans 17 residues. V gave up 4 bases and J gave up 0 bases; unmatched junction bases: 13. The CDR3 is CAWNPLGAGPSTDTQYF. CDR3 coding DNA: TGTGCCTGGAATCCCTTGGGAGCGGGACCTAGCACAGATACGCAGTATTTT. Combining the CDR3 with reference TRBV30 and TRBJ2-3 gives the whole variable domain SQTIHQWPATLVQPVGSPLSLECTVEGTSNPNLYWYRQAAGRGLQLLFYSVGIGQISSEVPQNLSASRPQDRQFILSSKKLLLSDSGFYLCAWNPLGAGPSTDTQYFGPGTRLTVL.

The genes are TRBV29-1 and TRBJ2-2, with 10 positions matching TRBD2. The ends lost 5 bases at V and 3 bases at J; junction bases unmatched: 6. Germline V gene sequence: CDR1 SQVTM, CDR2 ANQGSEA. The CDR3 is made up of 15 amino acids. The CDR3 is CSVKRGTSDTGELFF. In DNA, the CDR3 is TGCAGCGTTAAGCGAGGGACTAGCGACACCGGGGAGCTGTTTTTT.

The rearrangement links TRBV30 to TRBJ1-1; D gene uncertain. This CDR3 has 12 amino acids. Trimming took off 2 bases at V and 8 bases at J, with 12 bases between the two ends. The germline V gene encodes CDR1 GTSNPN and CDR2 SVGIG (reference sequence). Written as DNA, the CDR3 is TGTGCCTGGAGTTGGGGAAGGGCAGAAGCTTTCTTT. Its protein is CAWSWGRAEAFF.

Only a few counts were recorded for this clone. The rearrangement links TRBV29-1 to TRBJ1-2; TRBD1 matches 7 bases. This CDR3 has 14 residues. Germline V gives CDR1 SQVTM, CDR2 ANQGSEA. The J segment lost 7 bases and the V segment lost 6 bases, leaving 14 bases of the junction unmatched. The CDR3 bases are TGCAGCGTGCCCCGGGACAGAAACACGGGTGGCTACACCTTC. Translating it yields CSVPRDRNTGGYTF.

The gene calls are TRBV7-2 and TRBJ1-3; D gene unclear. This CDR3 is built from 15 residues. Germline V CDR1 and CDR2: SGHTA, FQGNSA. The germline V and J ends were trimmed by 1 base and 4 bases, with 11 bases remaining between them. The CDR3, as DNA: TGTGCCAGCAGCTTAGACAGTTCAAGGGGAAACACCATATATTTT. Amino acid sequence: CASSLDSSRGNTIYF.

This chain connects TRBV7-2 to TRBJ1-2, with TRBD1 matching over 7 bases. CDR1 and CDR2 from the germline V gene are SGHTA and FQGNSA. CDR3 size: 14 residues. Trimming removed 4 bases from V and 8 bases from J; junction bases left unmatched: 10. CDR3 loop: CASSSGQRDRGYTF. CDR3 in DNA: TGTGCCAGCAGCTCGGGACAGAGGGATAGGGGCTACACCTTC.

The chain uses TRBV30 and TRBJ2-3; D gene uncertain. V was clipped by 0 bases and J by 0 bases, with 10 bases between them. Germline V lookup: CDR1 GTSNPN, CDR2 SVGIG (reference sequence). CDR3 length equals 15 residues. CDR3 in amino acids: CAWSVGPRSTDTQYF. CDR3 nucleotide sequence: TGTGCCTGGAGTGTAGGGCCTAGAAGCACAGATACGCAGTATTTT.

CDR3 sequence: CASSEAKGGGAGETQYF. The CDR3 DNA reads as TGTGCCAGCAGTGAAGCGAAAGGCGGGGGGGCCGGTGAGACCCAGTACTTC. This chain connects TRBV6-1 to TRBJ2-5; 9 positions match TRBD2. CDR1 is MNHNS, CDR2 SASEGT, per germline. The CDR3 covers 17 residues. With V trimmed by 0 bases and J by 5 bases, 10 bases remained unmatched.

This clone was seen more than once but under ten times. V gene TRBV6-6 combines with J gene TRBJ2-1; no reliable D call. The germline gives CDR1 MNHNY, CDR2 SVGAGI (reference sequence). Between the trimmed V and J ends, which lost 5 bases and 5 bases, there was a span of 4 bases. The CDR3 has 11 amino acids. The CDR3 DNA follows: TGTGCCAGCAGTCGTGACAATGAGCAGTTCTTC. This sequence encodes CASSRDNEQFF.

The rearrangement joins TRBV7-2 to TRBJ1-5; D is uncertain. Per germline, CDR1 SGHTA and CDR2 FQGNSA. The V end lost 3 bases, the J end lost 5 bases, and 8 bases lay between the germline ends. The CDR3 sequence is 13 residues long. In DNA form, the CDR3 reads TGTGCCAGCAGCTTCAGGAGCGATCAGCCCCAGCATTTT. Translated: CASSFRSDQPQHF.

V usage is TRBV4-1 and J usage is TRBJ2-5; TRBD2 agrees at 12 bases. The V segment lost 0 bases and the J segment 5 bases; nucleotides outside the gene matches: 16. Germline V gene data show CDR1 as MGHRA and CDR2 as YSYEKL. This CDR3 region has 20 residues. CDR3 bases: TGCGCCAGCAGCCAAGATTACCTTGCTAGCGGGAGGGCAAAAAGCGAGACCCAGTACTTC. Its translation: CASSQDYLASGRAKSETQYF.

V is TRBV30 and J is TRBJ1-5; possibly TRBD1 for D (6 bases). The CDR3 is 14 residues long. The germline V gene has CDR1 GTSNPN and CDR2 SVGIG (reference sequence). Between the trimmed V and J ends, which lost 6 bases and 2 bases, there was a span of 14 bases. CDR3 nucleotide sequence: TGTGCCTGTTCCAGGGCAGGGGGCAATCAGCCCCAGCATTTT. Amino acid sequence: CACSRAGGNQPQHF.

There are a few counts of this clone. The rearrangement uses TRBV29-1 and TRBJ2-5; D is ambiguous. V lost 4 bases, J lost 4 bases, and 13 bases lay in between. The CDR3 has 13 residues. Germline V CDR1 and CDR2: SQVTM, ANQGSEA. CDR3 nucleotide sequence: TGCAGCGTTGTACGTAATGTGGGAGAGACCCAGTACTTC. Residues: CSVVRNVGETQYF. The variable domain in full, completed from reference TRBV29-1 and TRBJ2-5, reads SAVISQKPSRDICQRGTSLTIQCQVDSQVTMMFWYRQQPGQSLTLIATANQGSEATYESGFVIDKFPISRPNLTFSTLTVSNMSPEDSSIYLCSVVRNVGETQYFGPGTRLLVL.